These 26 T cell receptor beta chains were sequenced from one sample in a study of T cell responses to AZD1222 COVID-19 vaccine. This table comes from immunoSEQ multiplex PCR, and its TCRdb copy is limited to in-frame clones, with some not included. Among roughly 98,000 clones listed, 85% to 90% were seen once. Sequences were derived from peripheral blood, sampled 28 days after the second AZD1222 dose. These receptor sequences come from an adult who received the AZD1222 COVID-19 vaccine.

The CDR3 protein is CASSSRQGLIQPQHF. The CDR3 DNA reads TGTGCCAGCAGCTCTAGACAGGGACTAATTCAGCCCCAGCATTTT. The V and J genes are TRBV7-6 and TRBJ1-5; 7 bases are a match to TRBD1. Trimming cost V 4 bases and J 6 bases; bases outside gene matches: 9. The germline V gene has CDR1 SGHVS and CDR2 FNYEAQ. This CDR3 is built from 15 residues.

The chain recombines TRBV30 with TRBJ1-3; D not certain. V was trimmed by 0 bases and J by 4 bases, leaving 7 bases between them. The CDR3 extends over 13 amino acids. Germline CDR1 reads GTSNPN; CDR2 reads SVGIG (reference sequence). The CDR3 DNA reads TGTGCCTGGAGTGTAGGCGGGGGAAACACCATATATTTT. The encoded protein is CAWSVGGGNTIYF.

This chain links TRBV30 with TRBJ1-2; D may be TRBD1 (5 bases). V was clipped by 1 base and J by 7 bases, with 10 bases between them. Germline V gene sequence: CDR1 GTSNPN, CDR2 SVGIG (reference sequence). The CDR3 runs to 12 residues. The CDR3 loop is CAWSADSSGYTF. CDR3 coding DNA: TGTGCCTGGAGTGCCGACAGTTCTGGCTACACCTTC.

The genes are TRBV29-1 and TRBJ2-3; D is perhaps TRBD2 (5 bases). The CDR3 loop spans 12 amino acids. With 1 base removed from V and 4 bases from J, the gap between germline ends came to 6 bases. CDR1 is SQVTM, CDR2 ANQGSEA, per germline. Written as DNA, the CDR3 is TGCAGCGTTGAAGCACTAGCAGATACGCAGTATTTT. It specifies CSVEALADTQYF.

The V call is TRBV5-1, the J call TRBJ2-1; D is unresolved. Germline V lookup: CDR1 SGHRS, CDR2 YFSETQ. The CDR3 covers 16 residues. V was trimmed by 3 bases and J by 1 base, leaving 14 bases between them. CDR3 loop: CASSSELSNSYNEQFF. CDR3 in DNA: TGCGCCAGCAGCTCCGAGTTGAGCAATTCCTACAATGAGCAGTTCTTC. The variable domain in full, with the rest retrieved from reference TRBV5-1 and TRBJ2-1, is KAGVTQTPRYLIKTRGQQVTLSCSPISGHRSVSWYQQTPGQGLQFLFEYFSETQRNKGNFPGRFSGRQFSNSRSEMNVSTLELGDSALYLCASSSELSNSYNEQFFGPGTRLTVL.

CDR3 in DNA: TGTGCCAGCAACGAAGACCAGAATAGCAATCAGCCCCAGCATTTT. As protein: CASNEDQNSNQPQHF. The chain uses TRBV6-5 and TRBJ1-5, with D unresolved. Germline CDR1 MNHEY, CDR2 SVGAGI. V lost 7 bases and J lost 0, with 13 bases in between. The CDR3 covers 15 residues.

The chain employs TRBV9 and TRBJ1-3; a possible D gene is TRBD1 (6 bases). CDR3 length: 15 residues. Trimming left V 4 bases short and J 2 bases short, with 13 bases between. Germline V gene data show CDR1 as SGDLS and CDR2 as YYNGEE. The CDR3, as DNA: TGTGCCAGCAGCCCCCAGACAGGAACTGGAAACACCATATATTTT. This encodes CASSPQTGTGNTIYF.

The rearrangement joins TRBV5-6 to TRBJ1-3; no clear D gene. From germline, CDR1 is SGHDT and CDR2 YYEEEE. V lost 4 bases, J lost 4 bases, and 15 bases lay in between. CDR3 length equals 15 residues. The CDR3 sequence: CASSPGISPGNTIYF. CDR3 nucleotides: TGTGCCAGCAGCCCAGGTATTTCCCCGGGAAACACCATATATTTT.

The chain employs TRBV7-9 and TRBJ2-7; the D gene is possibly TRBD1 (5 bases). Trimming shortened V by 0 bases and J by 2 bases, and 5 bases separated the two germline ends. The CDR3 sequence is 13 residues long. The V gene's germline CDR1 is SEHNR and CDR2 FQNEAQ (reference sequence). This CDR3 reads CASSLAGAYEQYF. CDR3 DNA sequence: TGTGCCAGCAGCTTAGCAGGGGCCTACGAGCAGTACTTC.

The V call is TRBV5-1, the J call TRBJ2-1; tentatively, D is TRBD2 (5 bases). V gave up 2 bases and J gave up 9 bases, with 15 bases separating them. This CDR3 has 14 residues. Germline V CDR1 and CDR2: SGHRS, YFSETQ. This CDR3 is CASSFYGNEREQFF. CDR3 DNA sequence: TGCGCCAGCAGCTTCTACGGGAATGAGCGTGAGCAGTTCTTC.

CDR3 nucleotide sequence: TGTGCCAGCAGTTACGGATACAGTCAAGAGACCCAGTACTTC. This translates into CASSYGYSQETQYF. The chain carries TRBV6-6 and TRBJ2-5; D not resolved. The CDR3 is 14 residues long. Trimming stripped 2 bases from V and 2 bases from J, with 9 bases between. CDR1 and CDR2 (germline): MNHNY, SVGAGI (reference sequence).

This chain links TRBV5-4 with TRBJ2-5, with 7 bases identical to TRBD1. J lost 2 bases, V lost 4 bases, and 5 bases had no gene match. CDR1 and CDR2 (germline): SGHNT, YYREEE (reference sequence). The CDR3 runs to 14 residues. The CDR3 nucleotides read TGTGCCAGCAGCCCAGGACAGGCACAAGAGACCCAGTACTTC. It encodes CASSPGQAQETQYF.

The chain recombines TRBV11-2 with TRBJ1-1; the D is unclear. V was shortened by 5 bases and J by 4 bases, with 11 bases between the two germline ends. Per the germline V gene, CDR1 is SGHAT and CDR2 is FQNNGV. The CDR3 covers 13 residues. CDR3 protein: CASSLRAGTEAFF. The CDR3 DNA reads TGTGCCAGCAGCCTCCGAGCTGGCACTGAAGCTTTCTTT.

DNA for the CDR3: TGTGCCAGTAGTATATCCGGACAGTATGGCTACACCTTC. Encoded protein: CASSISGQYGYTF. The chain links TRBV19 to TRBJ1-2; tentative D call: TRBD1 (6 bases). The germline V gene encodes CDR1 LNHDA and CDR2 SQIVND (reference sequence). Trimming took 2 bases from V and 5 from J, leaving 9 bases between them. The CDR3 contains 13 residues.

The gene calls are TRBV7-3 and TRBJ1-3; tentative D call: TRBD1 (6 bases). Germline V lookup: CDR1 SGHTA, CDR2 FQGTGA. V gave up 5 bases and J gave up 1 base, with 12 bases separating them. The CDR3 is made up of 15 amino acids. The CDR3 loop reads CASSLQGLSGNTIYF. The CDR3 DNA reads as TGTGCCAGCAGCCTTCAGGGGTTATCTGGAAACACCATATATTTT.

This clone appeared once. The J gene is TRBJ2-1, the V gene TRBV6-2 or TRBV6-3, with TRBD1 as a possible D gene (5 bases). The germline gives CDR1 MNHEY, CDR2 SVGEGT. Deletions cut 4 bases from V and 0 bases from J, with 10 bases between. The CDR3 spans 15 residues. The CDR3 region has the DNA TGTGCCAGCAGTTCAGGGCAGAGCTCCTACAATGAGCAGTTCTTC. This translates into CASSSGQSSYNEQFF.

V is TRBV7-6 and J is TRBJ2-1; unclear D gene. The CDR3 sequence is 18 residues long. V gave up 6 bases and J gave up 4 bases, with 25 bases separating them. Germline-derived CDR1 and CDR2 are SGHVS and FNYEAQ. The CDR3 sequence: CASSQTNPTEPLYNEQFF. CDR3 DNA sequence: TGTGCCAGCAGTCAAACCAATCCTACAGAGCCTCTATACAATGAGCAGTTCTTC.

This sequence joins TRBV5-1 and TRBJ2-7; the D gene could be TRBD1 or TRBD2 (5 bases each). The CDR3 contains 13 residues. CDR1 and CDR2 (germline): SGHRS, YFSETQ. Trimming stripped 0 bases from V and 5 bases from J, with 9 bases between. CDR3 in amino acids: CASSLVGDHEQYF. The CDR3 DNA is TGCGCCAGCAGCTTGGTTGGGGACCACGAGCAGTACTTC.

This chain links TRBV11-2 with TRBJ2-3; D possibly matches TRBD1 or TRBD2 (5 bases each). This CDR3 has 16 residues. The V end lost 3 bases, the J end lost 4 bases, and 17 bases lay between the germline ends. Germline V gene lookup returns CDR1 SGHAT and CDR2 FQNNGV. CDR3 in amino acids: CASSFDGVGPADTQYF. The CDR3 bases are TGTGCCAGCAGCTTTGATGGTGTGGGACCGGCAGATACGCAGTATTTT.

The rearrangement uses TRBV28 and TRBJ1-2, with D maybe TRBD1 (6 bases). The germline V gene has CDR1 MDHEN and CDR2 SYDVKM. Trimming pared 8 bases from V and 4 bases from J, leaving 20 bases between. There are 15 residues in the CDR3. The CDR3 sequence: CASQGGAGEGYGYTF. The CDR3, as DNA: TGTGCCAGCCAGGGTGGGGCAGGGGAAGGCTATGGCTACACCTTC.

This chain joins TRBV10-1 and TRBJ2-7, with TRBD1 identical over 7 bases. Germline V gene data show CDR1 as WNHNN and CDR2 as SYGVQD (reference sequence). The length of the CDR3 is 14 residues. V dropped 3 bases and J dropped 0; count of bases not matched to a gene: 2. CDR3 DNA sequence: TGCGCCAGCAGTGAACGGACAGGCTCCTACGAGCAGTACTTC. Translated, it gives CASSERTGSYEQYF.

The chain links TRBV7-9 to TRBJ2-3; D assignment may be TRBD1 or TRBD2 (5 bases each). CDR3 length: 13 amino acids. Germline loops: CDR1 SEHNR, CDR2 FQNEAQ (reference sequence). Trimming cost V 3 bases and J 6 bases, with 10 bases left between them. The CDR3 bases are TGTGCCAGCAGCTTCTTCGGGGCGGATACGCAGTATTTT. Its protein is CASSFFGADTQYF.

The rearrangement joins TRBV5-1 to TRBJ2-7; no firm D call. CDR3 length: 14 residues. Trimming cost V 0 bases and J 13 bases, with 20 bases left between them. CDR1 is SGHRS and CDR2 is YFSETQ in the germline V gene. CDR3 sequence reads: CASSLVGASEPVYF. In DNA form, the CDR3 reads TGCGCCAGCAGCTTGGTGGGTGCCTCAGAACCAGTCTACTTC.

CDR3 bases: TGTGCCAGCAGCTTAAGTGCAGGAGGTCGCTCCGGGGAGCTGTTTTTT. Its translation: CASSLSAGGRSGELFF. The chain carries TRBV7-8 and TRBJ2-2, with a tentative D call TRBD2 (5 bases). The CDR3 loop spans 16 amino acids. Germline loops: CDR1 SGHVS, CDR2 FQNEAQ. V shed 2 bases and J shed 6 bases, with 16 bases lying between them.

Only one count was recorded for this clone. The rearrangement joins TRBV6-5 to TRBJ2-7, with 9 bases aligning to TRBD2. After removal of 0 bases from V and 7 bases from J, the junction contained 4 bases not matched to a gene. The CDR3 runs to 14 residues. Germline CDR1 reads MNHEY; CDR2 reads SVGAGI. The CDR3 nucleotides are TGTGCCAGCAGTTACTCTAGCGGGAGTTATGAGCAGTACTTC. Translating it yields CASSYSSGSYEQYF.

The V gene is TRBV23-1, the J gene TRBJ2-5; 8 bases are shared with TRBD2. TRBV23-1 is placed among ORFs of uncertain function. This CDR3 is 16 amino acids long. V trimming: 6 bases; J trimming: 4 bases; junction bases outside the gene matches: 13. The CDR3 coding sequence is TGCGCCAGCAGGTGCAATACTAGCGGTGAGGGAGAGACCCAGTACTTC. It codes for CASRCNTSGEGETQYF.